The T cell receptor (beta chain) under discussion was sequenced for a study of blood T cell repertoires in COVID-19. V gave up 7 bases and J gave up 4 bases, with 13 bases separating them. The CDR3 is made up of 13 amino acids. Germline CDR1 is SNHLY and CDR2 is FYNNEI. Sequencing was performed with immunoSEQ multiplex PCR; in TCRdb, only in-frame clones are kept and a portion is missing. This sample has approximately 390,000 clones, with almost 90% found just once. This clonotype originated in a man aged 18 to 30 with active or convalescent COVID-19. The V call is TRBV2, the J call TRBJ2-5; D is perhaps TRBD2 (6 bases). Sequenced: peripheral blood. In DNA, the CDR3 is TGTGCCAGCACGCCCCCCGGGGGAGAGACCCAGTACTTC. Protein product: CASTPPGGETQYF. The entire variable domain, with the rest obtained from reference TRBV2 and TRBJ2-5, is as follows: EPEVTQTPSHQVTQMGQEVILRCVPISNHLYFYWYRQILGQKVEFLVSFYNNEISEKSEIFDDQFSVERPDGSNFTLKIRSTKLEDSAMYFCASTPPGGETQYFGPGTRLLVL.